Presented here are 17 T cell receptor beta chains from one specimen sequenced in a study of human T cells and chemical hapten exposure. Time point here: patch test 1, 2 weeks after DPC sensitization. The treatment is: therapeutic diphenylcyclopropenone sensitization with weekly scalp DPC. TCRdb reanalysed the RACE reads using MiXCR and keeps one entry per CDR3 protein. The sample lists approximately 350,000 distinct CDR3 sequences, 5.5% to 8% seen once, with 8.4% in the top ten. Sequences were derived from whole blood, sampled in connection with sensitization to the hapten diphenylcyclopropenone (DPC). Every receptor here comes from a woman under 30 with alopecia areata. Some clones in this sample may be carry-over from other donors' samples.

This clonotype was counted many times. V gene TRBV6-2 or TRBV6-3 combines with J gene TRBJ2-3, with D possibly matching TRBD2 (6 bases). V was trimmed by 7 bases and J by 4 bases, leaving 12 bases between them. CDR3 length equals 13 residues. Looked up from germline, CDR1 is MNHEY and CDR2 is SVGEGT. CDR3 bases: TGTGCCAGCAATCGGGGGAGCGCAGATACGCAGTATTTT. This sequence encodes CASNRGSADTQYF.

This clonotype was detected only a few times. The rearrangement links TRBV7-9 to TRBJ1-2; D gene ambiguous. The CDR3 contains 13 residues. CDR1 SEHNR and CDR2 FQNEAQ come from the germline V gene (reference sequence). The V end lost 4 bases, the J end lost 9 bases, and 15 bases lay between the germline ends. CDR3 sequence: CASSSDLGLSYTF. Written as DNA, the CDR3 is TGTGCCAGCAGCTCAGATCTCGGCCTCAGCTACACCTTC.

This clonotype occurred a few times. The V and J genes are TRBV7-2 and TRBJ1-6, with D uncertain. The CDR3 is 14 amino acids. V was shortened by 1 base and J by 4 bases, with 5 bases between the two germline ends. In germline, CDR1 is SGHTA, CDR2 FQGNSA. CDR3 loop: CASSLERYNSPLHF. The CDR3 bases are TGTGCCAGCAGCTTAGAACGGTATAATTCACCCCTCCACTTT.

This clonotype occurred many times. The CDR3 is CASRPPPGTMDYDTEAFF. The DNA for the CDR3 is TGTGCCAGCAGGCCTCCCCCCGGGACGATGGATTACGACACTGAAGCTTTCTTT. The rearrangement links TRBV6-1 to TRBJ1-1, with D possibly TRBD1 on 5 matching bases. This CDR3 is built from 18 residues. V dropped 6 bases and J dropped 3 bases, with 26 bases sitting between them. CDR1 is MNHNS and CDR2 is SASEGT in the germline V gene.

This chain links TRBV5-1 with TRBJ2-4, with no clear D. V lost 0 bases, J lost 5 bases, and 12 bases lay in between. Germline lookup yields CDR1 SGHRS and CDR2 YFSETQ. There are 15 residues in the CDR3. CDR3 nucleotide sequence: TGCGCCAGCAGCTTGGAAGGCGGATTTCAAAACATTCAGTACTTC. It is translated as CASSLEGGFQNIQYF.

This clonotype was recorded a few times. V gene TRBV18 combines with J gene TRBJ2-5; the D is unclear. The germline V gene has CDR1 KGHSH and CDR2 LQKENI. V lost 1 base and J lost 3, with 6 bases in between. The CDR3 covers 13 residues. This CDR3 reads CASSPRPEETQYF. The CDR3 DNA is TGTGCCAGCTCACCACGGCCGGAAGAGACCCAGTACTTC.

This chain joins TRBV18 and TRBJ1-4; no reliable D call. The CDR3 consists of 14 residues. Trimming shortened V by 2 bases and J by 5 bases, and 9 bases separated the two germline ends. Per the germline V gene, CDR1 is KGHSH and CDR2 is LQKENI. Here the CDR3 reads CASSPKQRNEKLFF. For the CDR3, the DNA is TGTGCCAGCTCACCAAAACAGAGGAATGAAAAACTGTTTTTT.

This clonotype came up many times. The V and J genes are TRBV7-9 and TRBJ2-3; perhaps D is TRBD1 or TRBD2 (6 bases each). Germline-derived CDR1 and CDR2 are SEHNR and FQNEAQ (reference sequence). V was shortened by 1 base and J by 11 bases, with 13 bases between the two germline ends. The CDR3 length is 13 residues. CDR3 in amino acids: CASSLDRGLEQYF. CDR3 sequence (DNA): TGTGCCAGCAGCTTAGATCGGGGGCTCGAGCAGTATTTT.

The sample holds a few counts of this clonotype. CDR3 amino acids: CASSQPNRDRVNRAFF. CDR3 DNA sequence: TGTGCCAGCAGCCAACCGAACCGGGACAGGGTAAATAGGGCTTTCTTT. The chain uses TRBV4-2 and TRBJ1-1, with TRBD1 matching over 9 bases. The V gene's germline CDR1 is LGHNA and CDR2 YNFKEQ. The CDR3 loop spans 16 amino acids. J was trimmed by 11 bases and V by 2 bases; bases with no gene match: 15.

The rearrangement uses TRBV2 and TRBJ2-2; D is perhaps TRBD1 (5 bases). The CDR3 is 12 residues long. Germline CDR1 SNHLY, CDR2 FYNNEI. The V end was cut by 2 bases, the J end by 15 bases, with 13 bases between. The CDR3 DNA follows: TGTGCCAGCAGTGAAAATGAAGGGGTGGTGTTTTTT. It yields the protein CASSENEGVVFF.

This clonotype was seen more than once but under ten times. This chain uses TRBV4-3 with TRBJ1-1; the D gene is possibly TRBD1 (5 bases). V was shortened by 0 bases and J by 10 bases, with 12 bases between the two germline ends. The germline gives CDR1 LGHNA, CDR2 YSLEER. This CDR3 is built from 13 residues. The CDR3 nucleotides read TGCGCCAGCAGCCAAGATACGGTAGGGGCAGCTTTCTTT. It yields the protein CASSQDTVGAAFF.

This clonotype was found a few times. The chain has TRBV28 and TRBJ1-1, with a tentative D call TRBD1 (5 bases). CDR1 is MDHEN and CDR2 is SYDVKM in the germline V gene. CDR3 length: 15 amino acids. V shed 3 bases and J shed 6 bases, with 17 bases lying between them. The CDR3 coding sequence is TGTGCCAGCAGTTTCAGGGCAGGGATGATCCCTGAAGCTTTCTTT. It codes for CASSFRAGMIPEAFF.

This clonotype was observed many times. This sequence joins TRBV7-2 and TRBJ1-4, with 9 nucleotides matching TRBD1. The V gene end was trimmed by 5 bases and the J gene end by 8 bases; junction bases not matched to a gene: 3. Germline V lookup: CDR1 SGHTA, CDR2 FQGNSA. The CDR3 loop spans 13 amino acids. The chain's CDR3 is CASSPTGGEKLFF. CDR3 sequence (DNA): TGTGCCAGCAGCCCGACAGGGGGAGAAAAACTGTTTTTT.

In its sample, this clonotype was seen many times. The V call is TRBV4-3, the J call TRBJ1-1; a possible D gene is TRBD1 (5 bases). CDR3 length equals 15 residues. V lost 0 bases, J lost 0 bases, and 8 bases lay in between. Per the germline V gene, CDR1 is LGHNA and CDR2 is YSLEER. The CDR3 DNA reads TGCGCCAGCAGCCAAGAAGCGGGGCTGAACACTGAAGCTTTCTTT. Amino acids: CASSQEAGLNTEAFF.

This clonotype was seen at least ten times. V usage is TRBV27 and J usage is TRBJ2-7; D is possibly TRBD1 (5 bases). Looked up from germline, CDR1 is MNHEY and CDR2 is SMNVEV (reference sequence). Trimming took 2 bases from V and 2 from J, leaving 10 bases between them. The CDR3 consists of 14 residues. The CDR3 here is CASSLAQAAYEQYF. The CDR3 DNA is TGTGCCAGCAGTTTAGCACAGGCAGCCTACGAGCAGTACTTC.

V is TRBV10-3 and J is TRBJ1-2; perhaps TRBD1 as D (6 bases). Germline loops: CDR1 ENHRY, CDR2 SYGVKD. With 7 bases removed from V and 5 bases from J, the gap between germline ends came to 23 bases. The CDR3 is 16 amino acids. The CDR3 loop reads CAIMGDRGLDRYGYTF. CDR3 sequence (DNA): TGTGCCATCATGGGGGACCGGGGGCTCGATCGGTATGGCTACACCTTC.

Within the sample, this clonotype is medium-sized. In DNA, the CDR3 is TGTGCCACCAGCACCGGGCTAGCGGACACAGATACGCAGTATTTT. It is translated as CATSTGLADTDTQYF. This chain joins TRBV15 and TRBJ2-3; 7 positions agree with TRBD2. This CDR3 region has 15 residues. Germline V gene data show CDR1 as LNHNV and CDR2 as YYDKDF (reference sequence). With 4 bases clipped from V and 2 bases from J, the junction kept 6 bases outside the gene matches.